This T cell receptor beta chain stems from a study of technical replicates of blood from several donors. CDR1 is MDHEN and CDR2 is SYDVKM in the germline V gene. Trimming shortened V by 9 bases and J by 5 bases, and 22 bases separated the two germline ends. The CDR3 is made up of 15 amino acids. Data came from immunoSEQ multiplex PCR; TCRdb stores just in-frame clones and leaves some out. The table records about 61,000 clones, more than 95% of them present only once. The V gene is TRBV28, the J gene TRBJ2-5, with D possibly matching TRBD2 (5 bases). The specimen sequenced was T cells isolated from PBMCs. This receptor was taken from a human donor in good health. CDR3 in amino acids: CASSGRPGTSETQYF. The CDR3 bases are TGTGCCAGTAGTGGTCGGCCGGGAACGTCGGAGACCCAGTACTTC.